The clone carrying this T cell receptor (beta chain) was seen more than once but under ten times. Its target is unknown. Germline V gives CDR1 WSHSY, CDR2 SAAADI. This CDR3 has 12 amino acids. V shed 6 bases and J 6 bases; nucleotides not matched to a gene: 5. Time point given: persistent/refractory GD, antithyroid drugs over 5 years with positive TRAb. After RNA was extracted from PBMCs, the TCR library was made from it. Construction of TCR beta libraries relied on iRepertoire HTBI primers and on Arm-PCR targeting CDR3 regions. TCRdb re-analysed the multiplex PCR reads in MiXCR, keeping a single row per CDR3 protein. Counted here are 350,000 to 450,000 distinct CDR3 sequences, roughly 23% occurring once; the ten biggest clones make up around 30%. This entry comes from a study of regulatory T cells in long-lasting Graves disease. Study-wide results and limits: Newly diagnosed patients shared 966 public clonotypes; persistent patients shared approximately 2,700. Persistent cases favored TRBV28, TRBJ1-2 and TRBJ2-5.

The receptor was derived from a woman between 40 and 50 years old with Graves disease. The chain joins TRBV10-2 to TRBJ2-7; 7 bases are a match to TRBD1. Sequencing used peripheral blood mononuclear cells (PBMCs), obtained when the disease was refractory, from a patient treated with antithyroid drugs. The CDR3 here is CASRPTGIEQYF. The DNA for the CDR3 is TGCGCCAGCAGGCCGACAGGGATCGAGCAGTACTTC.